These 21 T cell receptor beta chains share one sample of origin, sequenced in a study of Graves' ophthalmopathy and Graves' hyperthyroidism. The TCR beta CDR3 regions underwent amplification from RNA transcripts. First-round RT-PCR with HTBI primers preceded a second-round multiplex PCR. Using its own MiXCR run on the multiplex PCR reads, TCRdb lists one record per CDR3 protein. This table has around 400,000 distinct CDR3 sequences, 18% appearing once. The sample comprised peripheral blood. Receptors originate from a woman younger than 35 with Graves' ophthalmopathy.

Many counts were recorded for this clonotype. This CDR3 is CASSLLGGSEAFF. CDR3 in DNA: TGTGCCAGCAGCCTTTTGGGGGGGTCGGAAGCTTTCTTT. This chain links TRBV11-1 with TRBJ1-1; D perhaps matches TRBD1 (5 bases). Trimming left V 5 bases short and J 8 bases short, with 15 bases between. This CDR3 comprises 13 residues. In germline, CDR1 is SGHAT, CDR2 FQDESV (reference sequence).

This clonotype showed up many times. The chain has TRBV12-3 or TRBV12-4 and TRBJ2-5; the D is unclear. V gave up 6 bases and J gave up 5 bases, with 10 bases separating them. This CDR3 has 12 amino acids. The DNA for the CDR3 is TGTGCCAGCAGCCTAAAGAAGGAGACCCAGTACTTC. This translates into CASSLKKETQYF.

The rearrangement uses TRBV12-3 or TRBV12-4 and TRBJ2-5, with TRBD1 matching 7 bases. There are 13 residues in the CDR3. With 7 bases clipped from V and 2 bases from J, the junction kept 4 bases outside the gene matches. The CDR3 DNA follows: TGTGCCAGCACCCCGGGACAGCAAGAGACCCAGTACTTC. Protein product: CASTPGQQETQYF.

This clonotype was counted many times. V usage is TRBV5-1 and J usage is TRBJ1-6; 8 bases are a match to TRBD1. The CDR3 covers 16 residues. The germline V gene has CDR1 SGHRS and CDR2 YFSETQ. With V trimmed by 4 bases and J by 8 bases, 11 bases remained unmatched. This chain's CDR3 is CASSPRQGRSYSPLHF. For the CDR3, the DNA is TGCGCCAGCAGCCCCCGACAGGGGAGGAGTTATTCACCCCTCCACTTT.

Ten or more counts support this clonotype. CDR3 DNA: TGCGCCAGCAGCTTGGAAGGGGGCTATAATTCACCCCTCCACTTT. Amino acids: CASSLEGGYNSPLHF. The rearrangement uses TRBV5-1 and TRBJ1-6, with D possibly being TRBD1 (6 bases). V gave up 0 bases and J gave up 3 bases, with 7 bases separating them. CDR3 length equals 15 residues. Germline V lookup: CDR1 SGHRS, CDR2 YFSETQ.

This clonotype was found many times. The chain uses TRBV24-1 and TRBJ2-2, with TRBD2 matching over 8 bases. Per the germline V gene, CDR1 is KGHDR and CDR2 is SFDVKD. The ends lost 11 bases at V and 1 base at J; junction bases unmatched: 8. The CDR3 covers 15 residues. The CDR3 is CAIQRGGLNTGELFF. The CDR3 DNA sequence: TGTGCCATTCAGCGCGGGGGGCTGAACACCGGGGAGCTGTTTTTT.

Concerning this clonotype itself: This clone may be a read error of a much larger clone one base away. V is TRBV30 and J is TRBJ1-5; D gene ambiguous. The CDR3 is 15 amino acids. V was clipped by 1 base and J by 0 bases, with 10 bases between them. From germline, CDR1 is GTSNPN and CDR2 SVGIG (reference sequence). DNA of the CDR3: TGTGCCTGGAGTGCATGGCTCAATAGCAATCAGCCCCAGCATTTT. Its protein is CAWSAWLNSNQPQHF.

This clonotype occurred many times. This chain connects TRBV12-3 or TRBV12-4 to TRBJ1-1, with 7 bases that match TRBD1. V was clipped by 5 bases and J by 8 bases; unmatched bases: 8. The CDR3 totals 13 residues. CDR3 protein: CASSVIKGAEAFF. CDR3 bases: TGTGCCAGCAGTGTAATTAAGGGGGCGGAAGCTTTCTTT.

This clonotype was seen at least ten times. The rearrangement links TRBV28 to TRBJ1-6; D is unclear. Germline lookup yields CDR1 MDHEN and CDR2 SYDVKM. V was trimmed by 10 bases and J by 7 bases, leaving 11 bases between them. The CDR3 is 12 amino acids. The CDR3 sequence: CAIQTGNSPLHF. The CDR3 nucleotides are TGTGCCATACAAACTGGGAATTCACCCCTCCACTTT. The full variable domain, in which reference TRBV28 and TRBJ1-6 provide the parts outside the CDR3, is DVKVTQSSRYLVKRTGEKVFLECVQDMDHENMFWYRQDPGLGLRLIYFSYDVKMKEKGDIPEGYSVSREKKERFSLILESASTNQTSMYLCAIQTGNSPLHFGNGTRLTVT.

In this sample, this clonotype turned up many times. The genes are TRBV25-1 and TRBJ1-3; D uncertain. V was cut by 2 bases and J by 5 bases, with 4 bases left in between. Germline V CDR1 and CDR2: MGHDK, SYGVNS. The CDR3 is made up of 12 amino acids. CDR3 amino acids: CASSENRNTIYF. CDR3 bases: TGTGCCAGCAGTGAAAACAGAAACACCATATATTTT. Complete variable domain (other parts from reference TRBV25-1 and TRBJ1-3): EADIYQTPRYLVIGTGKKITLECSQTMGHDKMYWYQQDPGMELHLIHYSYGVNSTEKGDLSSESTVSRIRTEHFPLTLESARPSHTSQYLCASSENRNTIYFGEGSWLTVV.

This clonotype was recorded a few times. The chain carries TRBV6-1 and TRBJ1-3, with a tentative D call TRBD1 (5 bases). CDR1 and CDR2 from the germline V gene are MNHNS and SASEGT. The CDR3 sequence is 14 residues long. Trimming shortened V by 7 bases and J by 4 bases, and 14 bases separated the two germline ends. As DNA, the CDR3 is TGTGCCAGCACTCGAACAGGAGTCGGAAACACCATATATTTT. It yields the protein CASTRTGVGNTIYF.

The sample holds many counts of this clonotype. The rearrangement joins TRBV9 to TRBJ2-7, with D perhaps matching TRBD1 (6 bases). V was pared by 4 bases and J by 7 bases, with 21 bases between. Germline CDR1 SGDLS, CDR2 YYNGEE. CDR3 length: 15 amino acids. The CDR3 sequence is CASSSPGRSRGEQYF. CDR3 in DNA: TGTGCCAGCAGCTCACCGGGACGGAGTAGGGGGGAGCAGTACTTC.

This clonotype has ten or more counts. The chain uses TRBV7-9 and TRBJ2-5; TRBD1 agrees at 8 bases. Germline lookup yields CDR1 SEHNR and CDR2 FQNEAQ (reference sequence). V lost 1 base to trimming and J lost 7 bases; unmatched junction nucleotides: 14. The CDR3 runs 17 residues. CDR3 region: CASSLEFGQGRRGTQYF. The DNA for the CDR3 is TGTGCCAGCAGCTTAGAATTCGGACAGGGCCGGAGGGGGACCCAGTACTTC.

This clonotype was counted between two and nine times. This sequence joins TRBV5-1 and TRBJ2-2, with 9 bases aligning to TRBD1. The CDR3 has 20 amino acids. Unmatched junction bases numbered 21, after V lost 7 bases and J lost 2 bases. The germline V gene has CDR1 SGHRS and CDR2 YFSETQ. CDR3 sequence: CASGYPRDPGQGINTGELFF. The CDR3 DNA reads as TGCGCCAGCGGCTACCCCAGAGATCCTGGACAGGGGATAAACACCGGGGAGCTGTTTTTT.

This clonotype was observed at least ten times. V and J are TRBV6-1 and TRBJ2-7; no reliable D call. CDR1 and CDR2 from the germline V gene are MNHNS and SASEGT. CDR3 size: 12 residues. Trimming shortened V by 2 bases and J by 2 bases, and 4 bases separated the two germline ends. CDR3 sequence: CASSESTYEQYF. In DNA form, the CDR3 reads TGTGCCAGCAGTGAATCTACCTACGAGCAGTACTTC.

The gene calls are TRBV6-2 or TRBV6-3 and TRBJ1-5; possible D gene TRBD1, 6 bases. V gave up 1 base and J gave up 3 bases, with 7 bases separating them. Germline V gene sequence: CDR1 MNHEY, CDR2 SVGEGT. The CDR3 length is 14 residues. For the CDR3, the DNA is TGTGCCAGCAGTTACTTGGGGGCCAATCAGCCCCAGCATTTT. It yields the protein CASSYLGANQPQHF.

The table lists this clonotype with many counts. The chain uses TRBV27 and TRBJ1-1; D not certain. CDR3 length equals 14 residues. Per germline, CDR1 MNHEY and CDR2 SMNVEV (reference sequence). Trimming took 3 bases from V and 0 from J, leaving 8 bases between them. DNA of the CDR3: TGTGCCAGCAGTTTTAGTCTACTGAACACTGAAGCTTTCTTT. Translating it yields CASSFSLLNTEAFF.

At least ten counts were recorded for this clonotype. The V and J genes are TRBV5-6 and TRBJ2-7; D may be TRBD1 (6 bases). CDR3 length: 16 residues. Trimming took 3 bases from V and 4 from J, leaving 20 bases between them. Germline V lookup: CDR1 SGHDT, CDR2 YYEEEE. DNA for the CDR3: TGTGCCAGCAGCTGGGACACCGGGCCAACCCGTTACGAGCAGTACTTC. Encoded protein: CASSWDTGPTRYEQYF.

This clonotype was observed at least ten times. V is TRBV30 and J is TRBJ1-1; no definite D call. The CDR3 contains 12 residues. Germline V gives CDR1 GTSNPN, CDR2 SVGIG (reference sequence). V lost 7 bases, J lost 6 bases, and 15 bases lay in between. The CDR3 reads CALRLPRPEAFF. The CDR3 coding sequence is TGTGCCTTGAGACTCCCCCGGCCTGAAGCTTTCTTT. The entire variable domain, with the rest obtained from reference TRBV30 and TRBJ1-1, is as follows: SQTIHQWPATLVQPVGSPLSLECTVEGTSNPNLYWYRQAAGRGLQLLFYSVGIGQISSEVPQNLSASRPQDRQFILSSKKLLLSDSGFYLCALRLPRPEAFFGQGTRLTVV.

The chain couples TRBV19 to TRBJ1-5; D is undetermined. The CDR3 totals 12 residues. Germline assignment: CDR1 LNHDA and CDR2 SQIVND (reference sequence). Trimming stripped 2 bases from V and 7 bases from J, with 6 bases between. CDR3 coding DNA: TGTGCCAGTAGTATAACTGACCAGCCCCAGCATTTT. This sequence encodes CASSITDQPQHF.

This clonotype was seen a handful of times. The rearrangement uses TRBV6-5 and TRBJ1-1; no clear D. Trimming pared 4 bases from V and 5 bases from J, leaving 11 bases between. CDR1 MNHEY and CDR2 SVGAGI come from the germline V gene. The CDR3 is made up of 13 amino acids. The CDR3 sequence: CASSWRGETEAFF. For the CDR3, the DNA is TGTGCCAGCAGTTGGCGTGGGGAAACTGAAGCTTTCTTT.